This TCR beta chain was profiled in a study of T cells in women clearing cervical HPV infection. The length of the CDR3 is 15 residues. Germline V gene lookup returns CDR1 SGHNT and CDR2 YYREEE (reference sequence). About this clone itself: The CDR3 end lies 3 residues beyond the end of the read and is filled in from the germline J gene.

Libraries were prepared by immunoSEQ multiplex PCR; TCRdb keeps only in-frame clonotypes and omits some of them. The sample has 31,000 or so clones, and its top ten clones hold roughly 3.4%. The clonotype comes from a woman between 18 and 75 years old with a cervical HPV16 infection that either progressed to CIN3+ or cleared (not recorded which). Material for sequencing was blood buffy coat. J is TRBJ2-3 and V is TRBV5-4, with TRBD1 matching over 10 bases. CDR3 bases read: TGTGCCAGCAGCCAGGGACAGGGGCTCAATCAGCCG. This codes for CASSQGQGLNQP. The whole CDR3 protein reads CASSQGQGLNQPQYF.